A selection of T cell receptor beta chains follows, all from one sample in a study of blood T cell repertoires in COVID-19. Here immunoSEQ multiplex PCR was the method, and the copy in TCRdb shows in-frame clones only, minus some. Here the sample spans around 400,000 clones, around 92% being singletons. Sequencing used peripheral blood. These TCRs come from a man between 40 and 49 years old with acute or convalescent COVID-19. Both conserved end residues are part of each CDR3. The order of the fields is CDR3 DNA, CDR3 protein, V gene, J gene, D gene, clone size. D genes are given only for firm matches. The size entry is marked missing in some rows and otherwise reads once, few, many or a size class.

cdr3_nt: TGTGCCAGCAGCTTACAGGGCTGGGGTCAGCCCCAGCATTTT; cdr3_aa: CASSLQGWGQPQHF; v_call: TRBV7-8; j_call: TRBJ1-5; d_call: -; clone_size: -
cdr3_nt: TGTGCCATCAGTGACCTGGGGAAAACAGGGGAGACCCAGTACTTC; cdr3_aa: CAISDLGKTGETQYF; v_call: TRBV10-3; j_call: TRBJ2-5; d_call: -; clone_size: -
cdr3_nt: TGTGCCAGCAAGACAGGGAGCAATTCACCCCTCCACTTT; cdr3_aa: CASKTGSNSPLHF; v_call: TRBV6-5; j_call: TRBJ1-6; d_call: TRBD1; clone_size: -
cdr3_nt: TGTGCCAGTAGTATCATGGCCAGGGCCGATGATACTGGCTACACCTTC; cdr3_aa: CASSIMARADDTGYTF; v_call: TRBV19; j_call: TRBJ1-2; d_call: -; clone_size: -
cdr3_nt: TGTGCCAGCAGTTTGGGGACGGGCCTCGGAGGAGGGTTGGATTCACCCCTCCACTTT; cdr3_aa: CASSLGTGLGGGLDSPLHF; v_call: TRBV27; j_call: TRBJ1-6; d_call: -; clone_size: -
cdr3_nt: TGCGCCAGCAGCCACGAAGGATGGGGGGGGGACTATGGCTACACCTTC; cdr3_aa: CASSHEGWGGDYGYTF; v_call: TRBV4-1; j_call: TRBJ1-2; d_call: -; clone_size: -
cdr3_nt: TGTGCCAGCAGCCAATCACGGGGAAGCCGGGAGACCCAGTACTTC; cdr3_aa: CASSQSRGSRETQYF; v_call: TRBV14; j_call: TRBJ2-5; d_call: -; clone_size: -
cdr3_nt: TGTGCCAGCAGTTACCGACAGGGCGGTGAAAAACTGTTTTTT; cdr3_aa: CASSYRQGGEKLFF; v_call: TRBV6-5; j_call: TRBJ1-4; d_call: TRBD1; clone_size: -
cdr3_nt: TGTGCCAGCAGTTTATTCTTAGGGACAGGGGTCTATGGCTACACCTTC; cdr3_aa: CASSLFLGTGVYGYTF; v_call: TRBV28; j_call: TRBJ1-2; d_call: TRBD1; clone_size: few
cdr3_nt: TGTGCCAGCAGGCCCCAGCGGGGGGGAGATAACACCGGGGAGCTGTTTTTT; cdr3_aa: CASRPQRGGDNTGELFF; v_call: TRBV27; j_call: TRBJ2-2; d_call: TRBD2; clone_size: -
cdr3_nt: TGTGCCAGCAGCCAACTCATCGGACAGGGTACCAACGAGCAGTACTTC; cdr3_aa: CASSQLIGQGTNEQYF; v_call: TRBV7-6; j_call: TRBJ2-7; d_call: TRBD1; clone_size: -
cdr3_nt: TGTGCCTGGTCGAAGGGAGCCGGGGAGCTGTTTTTT; cdr3_aa: CAWSKGAGELFF; v_call: TRBV30; j_call: TRBJ2-2; d_call: -; clone_size: -
cdr3_nt: TGTGCCAGCAGTCCCACTAGCGGGGGCTACTACGAGCAGTACTTC; cdr3_aa: CASSPTSGGYYEQYF; v_call: TRBV7-3; j_call: TRBJ2-7; d_call: TRBD2; clone_size: -
cdr3_nt: TGTGCCTGGAGTCGGGGGGACGGAGAGACCCAGTACTTC; cdr3_aa: CAWSRGDGETQYF; v_call: TRBV30; j_call: TRBJ2-5; d_call: TRBD2; clone_size: -
cdr3_nt: TGTGCCAGTAGTATGGCGGTGGCGAGCTCTGGGGCCAACGTCCTGACTTTC; cdr3_aa: CASSMAVASSGANVLTF; v_call: TRBV19; j_call: TRBJ2-6; d_call: -; clone_size: once
cdr3_nt: TGTGCCTGGATATCGGCTAGCGGGGGACGGGATACGCAGTATTTT; cdr3_aa: CAWISASGGRDTQYF; v_call: TRBV30; j_call: TRBJ2-3; d_call: TRBD2; clone_size: -
cdr3_nt: TGTGCCAGCAGTTCCAGGTTACCCTCACCCCTCCACTTT; cdr3_aa: CASSSRLPSPLHF; v_call: TRBV6-5; j_call: TRBJ1-6; d_call: -; clone_size: -
cdr3_nt: TGTGCCAGTAGTATAGATCTCAGCGGGAGGAGTACCGGGGAGCTGTTTTTT; cdr3_aa: CASSIDLSGRSTGELFF; v_call: TRBV19; j_call: TRBJ2-2; d_call: TRBD2; clone_size: -
cdr3_nt: TGTGCCAGTATCGACGCGGGGGCGGGGCAAGAGACCCAGTACTTC; cdr3_aa: CASIDAGAGQETQYF; v_call: TRBV19; j_call: TRBJ2-5; d_call: -; clone_size: few
cdr3_nt: TGTGCCAGTAGTTATAGCAATCAGCCCCAGCATTTT; cdr3_aa: CASSYSNQPQHF; v_call: TRBV19; j_call: TRBJ1-5; d_call: -; clone_size: -
cdr3_nt: TGCGCCAGCAGCTATTCCGGGACAGCAGGAGATACGCAGTATTTT; cdr3_aa: CASSYSGTAGDTQYF; v_call: TRBV5-1; j_call: TRBJ2-3; d_call: TRBD1; clone_size: few
cdr3_nt: TGCGCCAGCAGCCGGGGGGCTAGCGGAAGTAGCACAGATACGCAGTATTTT; cdr3_aa: CASSRGASGSSTDTQYF; v_call: TRBV5-1; j_call: TRBJ2-3; d_call: -; clone_size: -
cdr3_nt: TGTGCCAGCAGTTTTGGGCGAGGCTACACCTTC; cdr3_aa: CASSFGRGYTF; v_call: TRBV28; j_call: TRBJ1-2; d_call: -; clone_size: once
cdr3_nt: TGTGCCAGCAGTTTATATAACAGGGTCGCGGACGAGCAGTACTTC; cdr3_aa: CASSLYNRVADEQYF; v_call: TRBV28; j_call: TRBJ2-7; d_call: -; clone_size: -
cdr3_nt: TGTGCCAGCAGTTTTGGACTATCCTACGAGCAGTACTTC; cdr3_aa: CASSFGLSYEQYF; v_call: TRBV11-2; j_call: TRBJ2-7; d_call: -; clone_size: -
cdr3_nt: TGTGCCAGCAGTGAAGCGCTCGGGTTAGTTAGTGGCTACACCTTC; cdr3_aa: CASSEALGLVSGYTF; v_call: TRBV2; j_call: TRBJ1-2; d_call: -; clone_size: -
cdr3_nt: TGTGCCAGCAGCTTAAACCCCCCGGGACTAGCGGGAGGCTACGAGCAGTACTTC; cdr3_aa: CASSLNPPGLAGGYEQYF; v_call: TRBV7-3; j_call: TRBJ2-7; d_call: TRBD2; clone_size: -
cdr3_nt: TGTGCCAGTAGTATAGATCGGGACACCCCCTTCCTCGGTGAGCAGTTCTTC; cdr3_aa: CASSIDRDTPFLGEQFF; v_call: TRBV19; j_call: TRBJ2-1; d_call: -; clone_size: once
cdr3_nt: TGTGCCAGCAGTCCTTGGCGGGAGGGCGGGGAGACCCAGTACTTC; cdr3_aa: CASSPWREGGETQYF; v_call: TRBV7-9; j_call: TRBJ2-5; d_call: TRBD2; clone_size: -
cdr3_nt: TGTGCCAGCAGCTTAGACTACCGTACGGAGCAGTACTTC; cdr3_aa: CASSLDYRTEQYF; v_call: TRBV7-2; j_call: TRBJ2-7; d_call: -; clone_size: -
cdr3_nt: TGTGCGACTACCACCTTGGGCAGTACAAGCTATGGCTACACCTTC; cdr3_aa: CATTTLGSTSYGYTF; v_call: TRBV30; j_call: TRBJ1-2; d_call: -; clone_size: -
cdr3_nt: TGTGCCAGCAGAATCCCCGGGACAAATAACTATGGCTACACCTTC; cdr3_aa: CASRIPGTNNYGYTF; v_call: TRBV11-2; j_call: TRBJ1-2; d_call: -; clone_size: -
cdr3_nt: TGTGCCAGCAGTTCAGCAGGGGCAGAGACCCAGTACTTC; cdr3_aa: CASSSAGAETQYF; v_call: TRBV28; j_call: TRBJ2-5; d_call: -; clone_size: -
cdr3_nt: TGCGCCAGCAGCCAAGTTGGTCCAGCGGACCCCACAGATACGCAGTATTTT; cdr3_aa: CASSQVGPADPTDTQYF; v_call: TRBV4-3; j_call: TRBJ2-3; d_call: -; clone_size: -
cdr3_nt: TGTGCCAGCAGCAGGGACTGGAACTCGTATGAAGCTTTCTTT; cdr3_aa: CASSRDWNSYEAFF; v_call: TRBV21-1; j_call: TRBJ1-1; d_call: -; clone_size: -
cdr3_nt: TGTGCCAGCAGCCCCGACGGAGACTCTAACTATGGCTACACCTTC; cdr3_aa: CASSPDGDSNYGYTF; v_call: TRBV7-2; j_call: TRBJ1-2; d_call: -; clone_size: -
cdr3_nt: TGTGCCAGCAGCCAAGATCCGTCAGGGCTCTACGAGCAGTACTTC; cdr3_aa: CASSQDPSGLYEQYF; v_call: TRBV4-2; j_call: TRBJ2-7; d_call: -; clone_size: -
cdr3_nt: TGTGCCAGCAGCCCAGGAACAGGGACCTACGAGCAGTACTTC; cdr3_aa: CASSPGTGTYEQYF; v_call: TRBV11-1; j_call: TRBJ2-7; d_call: -; clone_size: few
cdr3_nt: TGTGCCAGCATCGCAGGGGAAAATCAGCCCCAGCATTTT; cdr3_aa: CASIAGENQPQHF; v_call: TRBV28; j_call: TRBJ1-5; d_call: -; clone_size: -
cdr3_nt: TGTGCCATCAGTGAGGGCAGGGCGGATGGCTACACCTTC; cdr3_aa: CAISEGRADGYTF; v_call: TRBV10-3; j_call: TRBJ1-2; d_call: -; clone_size: -
cdr3_nt: TGTGCCAGCAGCTTGGGGGCTAGCGGGATTTCCTACAATGAGCAGTTCTTC; cdr3_aa: CASSLGASGISYNEQFF; v_call: TRBV5-4; j_call: TRBJ2-1; d_call: TRBD2; clone_size: -
cdr3_nt: TGTGCCAGCAGCTCGCTGACAGGGAATCAGCCCCAGCATTTT; cdr3_aa: CASSSLTGNQPQHF; v_call: TRBV5-6; j_call: TRBJ1-5; d_call: TRBD1; clone_size: -
cdr3_nt: TGCAGTGCTAGTTTCATGGAGGAGACCCAGTACTTC; cdr3_aa: CSASFMEETQYF; v_call: TRBV20-1; j_call: TRBJ2-5; d_call: -; clone_size: once
cdr3_nt: TGTGCCATCACCCAGGAACCCGGGACATACTATGGCTACACCTTC; cdr3_aa: CAITQEPGTYYGYTF; v_call: TRBV10-3; j_call: TRBJ1-2; d_call: -; clone_size: -
cdr3_nt: TGTGCCAGCAGTTCTGGGGCAGATAGAAACACCATATATTTT; cdr3_aa: CASSSGADRNTIYF; v_call: TRBV28; j_call: TRBJ1-3; d_call: -; clone_size: -